A selection of T cell receptor beta chains follows, all from one sample in a study of blood T cell repertoires in COVID-19. Produced via immunoSEQ multiplex PCR; TCRdb's table is partial and in-frame only. The repertoire holds approximately 240,000 clones, roughly 87% seen once, with more than 5% in the top ten. Sample: PBMCs or T cells enriched from blood (not recorded which). Receptors were obtained from a woman between 25 and 40 years old with acute COVID-19. Each CDR3 is given with its conserved first and last residue. Each record gives: CDR3 protein, CDR3 DNA, CDR3 length, clone size, D gene, J gene, V gene. D genes are given only for firm matches. Expanded clones are given a class, and other clones once, few, many or no size at all.

CASRSVLGVDQPQHF,TGTGCCAGCAGATCGGTTTTAGGGGTAGATCAGCCCCAGCATTTT,15,-,-,TRBJ1-5,TRBV5-5
CASSFLAGDYNEQFF,TGTGCCAGCAGCTTCCTCGCGGGAGACTACAATGAGCAGTTCTTC,15,few,TRBD2,TRBJ2-1,TRBV7-9
CAIRDGQGRTEAFF,TGTGCCATCAGAGACGGACAGGGACGGACTGAAGCTTTCTTT,14,-,TRBD1,TRBJ1-1,TRBV10-3
CASSLVLAGGRTQYF,TGTGCCAGCAGCTTGGTTCTAGCGGGAGGGCGGACGCAGTATTTT,15,-,TRBD2,TRBJ2-3,TRBV5-5
CSASRLGSYNEQFF,TGCAGTGCTAGTCGGCTAGGCTCCTACAATGAGCAGTTCTTC,14,-,-,TRBJ2-1,TRBV20-1
CASSLGGSGATF,TGTGCCAGCAGCTTAGGCGGCAGCGGTGCCACCTTC,12,-,-,TRBJ1-2,TRBV11-2
CASSLGGDRTGYTF,TGTGCCAGCAGCTTGGGGGGTGACAGAACCGGCTACACCTTC,14,-,-,TRBJ1-2,TRBV5-6
CASSLATGRQETQYF,TGCGCCAGCAGCTTGGCCACCGGGAGGCAAGAGACCCAGTACTTC,15,-,TRBD2,TRBJ2-5,TRBV5-1
CASSMGAGSNYGYTF,TGTGCCAGTAGTATGGGTGCCGGGAGTAACTATGGCTACACCTTC,15,-,-,TRBJ1-2,TRBV19
CASSFGRGLNTEAFF,TGTGCCAGCAGTTTCGGGAGGGGGCTGAACACTGAAGCTTTCTTT,15,once,TRBD1,TRBJ1-1,TRBV28
CASSLMTGNEQYF,TGCGCCAGCAGCTTGATGACAGGGAACGAGCAGTACTTC,13,-,TRBD1,TRBJ2-7,TRBV5-1
CAIRLASGNTIYF,TGTGCCATTCGCCTAGCGTCTGGAAACACCATATATTTT,13,-,-,TRBJ1-3,TRBV6-5
CASSPGKPAGAYTQYF,TGTGCCAGCAGTCCCGGTAAACCCGCGGGTGCGTATACGCAGTATTTT,16,-,-,TRBJ2-3,TRBV7-2
CASSPTGGAFYNSPLHF,TGTGCCAGCAGCCCCACAGGGGGCGCTTTCTATAATTCACCCCTCCACTTT,17,once,TRBD1,TRBJ1-6,TRBV7-2
CATRDLAGNTDTQYF,TGCGCGACCAGAGACTTAGCGGGGAACACAGATACGCAGTATTTT,15,-,TRBD2,TRBJ2-3,TRBV10-2
CASSTGLAGTDTQYF,TGTGCCAGCAGCACGGGACTAGCTGGCACAGATACGCAGTATTTT,15,-,TRBD2,TRBJ2-3,TRBV9
CASSYGQGGSGTEAFF,TGTGCCAGCAGTTACGGGCAGGGGGGATCTGGCACTGAAGCTTTCTTT,16,-,TRBD1,TRBJ1-1,TRBV6-5
CASDRAGYGYTF,TGTGCCAGCGACAGGGCGGGATATGGCTACACCTTC,12,-,TRBD1,TRBJ1-2,TRBV28
CASSQIGTTCNF,TGTGCCAGCAGTCAAATAGGGACTACCTGTAACTTC,12,-,TRBD2,TRBJ2-7,TRBV6-5
CASRIRLDTYGYTF,TGTGCCAGCAGGATCCGGCTGGACACTTATGGCTACACCTTC,14,-,-,TRBJ1-2,TRBV2
CASRGLAGTNTGELFF,TGTGCCAGTCGCGGACTAGCGGGAACGAACACCGGGGAGCTGTTTTTT,16,-,TRBD2,TRBJ2-2,TRBV19
CASSLGGGPFF,TGTGCCAGCAGCTTAGGAGGGGGTCCGTTTTTT,11,once,-,TRBJ2-2,TRBV7-9
CASSQGTDSNQPQHF,TGTGCCAGCAGCCAAGGGACAGATAGCAATCAGCCCCAGCATTTT,15,-,-,TRBJ1-5,TRBV3-1/TRBV3-2
CASSRLAGVYEQFF,TGTGCCAGCAGTCGACTAGCGGGAGTGTATGAGCAGTTCTTC,14,-,TRBD2,TRBJ2-1,TRBV2
CASSVALPGEMVGYEQFF,TGTGCCAGCAGCGTAGCACTCCCCGGGGAAATGGTAGGGTATGAGCAGTTCTTC,18,few,-,TRBJ2-1,TRBV9
CASSRPDGSYTF,TGTGCCAGCAGCCGCCCCGACGGGAGCTACACCTTC,12,few,-,TRBJ1-2,TRBV12-3/TRBV12-4
CASSPPRTGDDKETQYF,TGTGCCAGCAGCCCCCCCCGGACAGGGGACGACAAAGAGACCCAGTACTTC,17,once,TRBD1,TRBJ2-5,TRBV7-9
CASSYSRGGNTEAFF,TGTGCCAGCAGTTACTCGCGGGGCGGGAACACTGAAGCTTTCTTT,15,-,-,TRBJ1-1,TRBV6-5
CASNGDRDRYEQYF,TGTGCCAGCAATGGAGACAGGGACAGGTACGAGCAGTACTTC,14,-,TRBD1,TRBJ2-7,TRBV6-5
CASSLGLQETQYF,TGCGCCAGCAGCTTGGGACTTCAAGAGACCCAGTACTTC,13,-,-,TRBJ2-5,TRBV5-1